This T cell receptor (beta chain) was captured by sequencing in a study of vaccination and CD4 T cells after COVID-19. General study findings and limits: Only after vaccination were a median approximately 86% of convalescents' reactive clones seen.

On this clonotype itself: Antigen: not known.

Sample treatment: roughly 11-day PBMC culture with coronavirus spike peptide pools or control peptides (ViraFEST assay). This CDR3 has 16 amino acids. From germline, CDR1 is MNHEY and CDR2 SMNVEV (reference sequence). Trimming took 5 bases from V and 2 from J, leaving 16 bases between them. An Oncomine TCR Beta short-read assay was used to sequence the DNA from cultured CD4+ T cells. A single record per CDR3 protein comes from TCRdb applying MiXCR to the PCR reads. The sample lists some 15,000 distinct CDR3 sequences; around 52% were seen once. The material sequenced was CD4+ T cells from blood, cultured in vitro. The sequence was collected from a human donor who had recovered from COVID-19. V gene TRBV27 combines with J gene TRBJ1-5, with D unresolved. CDR3 protein: CASSGYWDKGNQPQHF. Written as DNA, the CDR3 is TGTGCCAGCAGTGGCTACTGGGATAAGGGCAATCAGCCCCAGCATTTT.